The present T cell receptor (beta chain) was sequenced within a study of shared clonotypes between healthy human individuals. The study's findings and limits: Richness estimates generally favored naive over memory subsets.

Adult donors, all healthy and HIV-negative, had no recent acute infections or vaccinations. Splitting the CD4+ cells yielded a CD45RA+ naive subset and a CD45RA-negative memory subset. Note on this clone: Its antigen is still unknown.

The run depth of the assay was deep. The data were produced by immunoSEQ multiplex PCR, yet TCRdb's version contains in-frame clones alone and is incomplete. The top ten clones hold 0.55% to 0.7% of a sample with 1 million to 1.3 million clones, more than 75% of them seen once. The CDR3 is made up of 17 amino acids. Germline CDR1 reads SEHNR; CDR2 reads FQNEAQ (reference sequence). Trimming removed 4 bases from V and 5 bases from J, with 22 bases in between. Material: memory CD4+ T cells from PBMCs. Subset in this sample: CD45RA-negative fraction. The receptor was derived from a man younger than 30 in good health. Some clones in this sample may be carry-over from other donors' samples. This chain links TRBV7-9 with TRBJ2-3; perhaps D is TRBD1 or TRBD2 (6 bases each). CDR3 sequence reads: CASSSGQPTGRGDTQYF. As DNA, the CDR3 is TGTGCCAGCAGCTCCGGCCAACCAACAGGGCGGGGAGATACGCAGTATTTT.